This T cell receptor (beta chain) was captured in a study of spatial heterogeneity in lung cancer. Study conclusions and caveats: Within tumors, counts of expanded alpha and beta TCRs tracked tumor mutation counts.

The germline CDR1 and CDR2 sequences are LGHNA and YNFKEQ. Trimming removed 0 bases from V and 8 bases from J, with 19 bases in between. The CDR3 consists of 16 residues. Individual TCR cDNA molecules each bore their own unique molecular identifier. TCRdb re-called the 5' RACE reads with MiXCR, one entry per CDR3 protein. The sample shows about 5,100 distinct CDR3 sequences, about 7.1% of them seen only once. This clonotype was seen repeatedly, ten times or more. Its antigen is unidentified. The sample's time point: sample taken at primary tumor resection. Samples came from 65 to 75 TRACERx patients with untreated early-stage lung cancer. Sequencing of whole RNA from tumor, nontumor lung or frozen PBMC involved no sorting.

This clonotype originated in a male donor with early-stage non-small cell lung cancer. The chain recombines TRBV4-2 with TRBJ1-2, with TRBD1 as a possible D gene (6 bases). The sequences come from lung tumor tissue, collected at surgery. For the CDR3, the DNA is TGTGCCAGCAGCCAAGATATCGGGACAAAGGTCCGGGGCTACACCTTC. Its protein is CASSQDIGTKVRGYTF.